The next 3 T cell receptor beta chains were all read from a single sample in a study of beta chain features in type 1 diabetes. Expressed TCRB transcripts were sequenced, since all the RNA that had been isolated was reverse transcribed. Some clones are missing from TCRdb's copy, which holds only in-frame ones; the method was immunoSEQ multiplex PCR. This table holds 120,000 to 150,000 clones, around 7% found once. The sequencing input was central memory CD4+ T cells from blood. The receptor source for this set is a woman aged 25-40 years in good health.

This chain connects TRBV5-1 to TRBJ2-5, with TRBD1 matching 9 bases. TRBJ2-7 explains the end of the DNA better; the J call may be wrong. CDR1 is SGHRS and CDR2 is YFSETQ in the germline V gene. CDR3 length: 15 residues. CDR3 sequence (DNA): TGCGCCAGCAGCCTCCAGCGACAGGGGGCCTACGAGCAGTACTTC. This sequence encodes CASSLQRQGAYEQYF.

This clone was counted at least ten times. The V call is TRBV28, the J call TRBJ1-1; TRBD1 aligns across 8 bases. The CDR3 runs 14 residues. The germline CDR1 and CDR2 sequences are MDHEN and SYDVKM. The V gene end was trimmed by 6 bases and the J gene end by 10 bases; junction bases not matched to a gene: 13. For the CDR3, the DNA is TGTGCCAGCAGACTCAGCCGAGGACAGGGCAGAGCTTTCTTT. Its translation: CASRLSRGQGRAFF.

This clone was seen more than once but under ten times. The chain links TRBV7-3 to TRBJ2-5; 7 bases are shared with TRBD1. Germline V gene data show CDR1 as SGHTA and CDR2 as FQGTGA. The trim removed 5 bases at V and 1 base at J, leaving 7 bases unmatched. The CDR3 runs 15 residues. CDR3 loop: CASSPTGTAQETQYF. The CDR3 coding sequence is TGTGCCAGCAGCCCCACAGGGACAGCCCAAGAGACCCAGTACTTC. The full variable domain, its missing parts supplied by reference TRBV7-3 and TRBJ2-5, is GAGVSQTPSNKVTEKGKYVELRCDPISGHTALYWYRQSLGQGPEFLIYFQGTGAADDSGLPNDRFFAVRPEGSVSTLKIQRTERGDSAVYLCASSPTGTAQETQYFGPGTRLLVL.